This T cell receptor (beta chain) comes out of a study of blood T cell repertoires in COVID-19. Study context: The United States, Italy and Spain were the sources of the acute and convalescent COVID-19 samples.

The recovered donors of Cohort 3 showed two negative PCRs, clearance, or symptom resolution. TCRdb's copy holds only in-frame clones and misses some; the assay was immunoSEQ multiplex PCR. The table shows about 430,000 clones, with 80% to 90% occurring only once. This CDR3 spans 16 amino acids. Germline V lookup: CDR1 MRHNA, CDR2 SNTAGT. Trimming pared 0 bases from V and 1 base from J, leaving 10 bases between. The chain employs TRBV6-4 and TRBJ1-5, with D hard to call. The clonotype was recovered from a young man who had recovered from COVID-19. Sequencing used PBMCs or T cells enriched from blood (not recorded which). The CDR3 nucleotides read TGTGCCAGCAGTGACTCAACCCAGAGGAGCAATCAGCCCCAGCATTTT. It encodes CASSDSTQRSNQPQHF.